This T cell receptor (beta chain) was recorded in a study of cytomegalovirus exposure and HLA in healthy donors. Study observations and caveats: The authors listed over 150 TCR beta chains as cytomegalovirus-associated. Using a false discovery rate of 0.05, a later analysis showed that 16,951 TCR beta sequences were associated with HLA alleles. It was reported in a later analysis that an Asian-associated ancestry cluster showed fewer N-insertions than the roughly 670-donor mean.

CDR1 is LNHDA, CDR2 SQIVND, per germline (reference sequence). The CDR3 has 19 amino acids. The V gene end was trimmed by 7 bases and the J gene end by 0 bases; junction bases not matched to a gene: 10. Vbeta (60) and Jbeta (13) primers were used in the PCR. Only in-frame clones appear in the TCRdb table, and some are missing; sequencing was by immunoSEQ multiplex PCR. In the table there are 140,000 to 150,000 clones, 78% of which are singletons. This clone was counted once. The antigen is unknown. Sequencing input: PBMCs. This TCR was sampled from a man between 35 and 55 years old in good health and CMV-seropositive. V is TRBV19 and J is TRBJ2-6, with 12 nucleotides matching TRBD1. In DNA form, the CDR3 reads TGTGCCAGTACCGGGACAGGGGGCCGTCTGGTCTCTGGGGCCAACGTCCTGACTTTC. Protein sequence: CASTGTGGRLVSGANVLTF. Full variable domain (remainder filled in from reference TRBV19 and TRBJ2-6): DGGITQSPKYLFRKEGQNVTLSCEQNLNHDAMYWYRQDPGQGLRLIYYSQIVNDFQKGDIAEGYSVSREKKESFPLTVTSAQKNPTAFYLCASTGTGGRLVSGANVLTFGAGSRLTVL.